A single sample is the source of the 13 T cell receptor beta chains below, sequenced in a study of shared clonotypes between healthy human individuals. Here immunoSEQ multiplex PCR was the method, and the copy in TCRdb shows in-frame clones only, minus some. The sample yields approximately 640,000 clones, 80% to 95% seen once. Specimen: memory CD8+ T cells from PBMCs. Subset specified: CD45RO+ cells pooled with CCR7-negative TemRA cells. The receptors stem from a man younger than 30 in good health. Some clones in this sample may be carry-over from other donors' samples.

CDR3 amino acids: CASSNSGRARNEQFF. The CDR3 DNA reads as TGTGCCAGCAGCAATAGCGGGAGGGCCAGGAATGAGCAGTTCTTC. The chain uses TRBV21-1 and TRBJ2-1; the table's D call, TRBD2, was not checked against the DNA. TRBV21-1 is a pseudogene segment. The CDR3 totals 15 residues.

J is TRBJ2-3 and V is TRBV5-4; TRBD2 is a possible D gene (5 bases). The CDR3 has 17 amino acids. Deletions cut 0 bases from V and 4 bases from J, with 18 bases between. Looked up from germline, CDR1 is SGHNT and CDR2 is YYREEE (reference sequence). The CDR3 region is CASSLVGGSIGPDTQYF. CDR3 coding DNA: TGTGCCAGCAGCTTGGTCGGTGGGAGTATAGGCCCAGATACGCAGTATTTT. The entire variable domain, with the rest obtained from reference TRBV5-4 and TRBJ2-3, is as follows: ETGVTQSPTHLIKTRGQQVTLRCSSQSGHNTVSWYQQALGQGPQFIFQYYREEENGRGNFPPRFSGLQFPNYSSELNVNALELDDSALYLCASSLVGGSIGPDTQYFGPGTRLTVL.

V usage is TRBV9 and J usage is TRBJ1-2; the D gene is possibly TRBD1 (6 bases). Trimming removed 3 bases from V and 8 bases from J, with 23 bases in between. Germline-derived CDR1 and CDR2 are SGDLS and YYNGEE. This CDR3 contains 16 residues. This CDR3 is CASSAAIQGPEDGYTF. CDR3 bases: TGTGCCAGCAGCGCAGCTATCCAGGGGCCTGAGGACGGCTACACCTTC.

This chain joins TRBV4-2 and TRBJ1-1; D remains unclear. The CDR3 contains 14 residues. Trimming took 3 bases from V and 5 from J, leaving 13 bases between them. Germline V gene data show CDR1 as LGHNA and CDR2 as YNFKEQ. The CDR3 bases are TGTGCCAGCAGCCAGTCTTACCGGGAGACTGAAGCTTTCTTT. Its translation is CASSQSYRETEAFF.

This clone has just a few counts. The chain carries TRBV10-3 and TRBJ1-2; unclear D gene. The CDR3 is made up of 12 amino acids. Trimming stripped 8 bases from V and 6 bases from J, with 13 bases between. Germline CDR1 and CDR2: ENHRY and SYGVKD. The CDR3, as DNA: TGTGCCATCTGGACGGGTCGTGATGGCTACACCTTC. Translation gives CAIWTGRDGYTF.

This clone was detected once. The rearrangement joins TRBV6-5 to TRBJ2-1, with TRBD1 as a possible D gene (6 bases). V lost 9 bases and J lost 4, with 16 bases in between. The CDR3 covers 14 residues. Germline CDR1 is MNHEY and CDR2 is SVGAGI. CDR3 sequence (DNA): TGTGCCAGTAGAACAACAGGGCAATACAATGAGCAGTTCTTC. It yields the protein CASRTTGQYNEQFF.

This chain uses TRBV28 with TRBJ1-2; 12 positions match TRBD1. Germline V CDR1 and CDR2: MDHEN, SYDVKM. Germline trimming cut 3 bases from V and 7 bases from J; bases unmatched to any gene: 12. The CDR3 is 17 residues long. CDR3: CASSLLPWGQGASGYTF. CDR3 in DNA: TGTGCCAGCAGTTTGCTCCCCTGGGGACAGGGGGCCAGTGGCTACACCTTC.

The chain links TRBV19 to TRBJ2-1; 8 nucleotides align to TRBD2. This CDR3 spans 18 amino acids. Germline V CDR1 and CDR2: LNHDA, SQIVND (reference sequence). Trimming removed 7 bases from V and 6 bases from J; junction bases left unmatched: 20. The CDR3 region has the DNA TGTGCCAGTACTTATCGTGTCCCCCCGGGACTAGTCCCCAATGAGCAGTTCTTC. Translated, it gives CASTYRVPPGLVPNEQFF.

About this clone itself: This specimen includes other DNA sequences encoding the same CDR3. This chain uses TRBV19 with TRBJ1-1; D uncertain. Germline V gene data show CDR1 as LNHDA and CDR2 as SQIVND (reference sequence). The germline V and J ends were trimmed by 8 bases and 4 bases, with 5 bases remaining between them. The CDR3 is 10 amino acids. The CDR3 loop is CASGPTEAFF. As DNA, the CDR3 is TGTGCCAGTGGACCCACTGAAGCTTTCTTT.

The chain is built from TRBV27 and TRBJ1-4; possibly TRBD1 for D (5 bases). The CDR3 is made up of 14 amino acids. The germline V and J ends were trimmed by 1 base and 7 bases, with 10 bases remaining between them. Germline V CDR1 and CDR2: MNHEY, SMNVEV (reference sequence). The CDR3: CASSLYGTGEKLFF. CDR3 in DNA: TGTGCCAGCAGTTTATACGGCACAGGTGAAAAACTGTTTTTT.

J is TRBJ2-2 and V is TRBV7-9; 7 bases fit TRBD2. The germline CDR1 and CDR2 sequences are SEHNR and FQNEAQ (reference sequence). The V gene end was trimmed by 2 bases and the J gene end by 1 base; junction bases not matched to a gene: 7. The CDR3 contains 17 residues. CDR3 nucleotides: TGTGCCAGCAGCTTACGTCTAGCGGATCTGAACACCGGGGAGCTGTTTTTT. Translating gives CASSLRLADLNTGELFF.

This chain uses TRBV19 with TRBJ2-1; 9 bases agree with TRBD2. Losses at the gene ends were 5 bases for V and 4 bases for J; bases not matched to a gene: 12. The CDR3 extends over 17 amino acids. The germline V gene encodes CDR1 LNHDA and CDR2 SQIVND (reference sequence). In DNA, the CDR3 is TGTGCCAGTAGTCCCCTAGGACTAGCGTTTACATACAATGAGCAGTTCTTC. This encodes CASSPLGLAFTYNEQFF.

This clone was counted a single time. The chain employs TRBV15 and TRBJ2-3, with 9 bases that match TRBD2. The V and J ends lost 4 bases and 4 bases, in that order; junction bases with no gene match: 3. The CDR3 extends over 14 amino acids. CDR1 is LNHNV, CDR2 YYDKDF, per germline (reference sequence). The CDR3 region is CATSNRLAADTQYF. In DNA form, the CDR3 reads TGTGCCACCAGCAACAGACTAGCGGCAGATACGCAGTATTTT.